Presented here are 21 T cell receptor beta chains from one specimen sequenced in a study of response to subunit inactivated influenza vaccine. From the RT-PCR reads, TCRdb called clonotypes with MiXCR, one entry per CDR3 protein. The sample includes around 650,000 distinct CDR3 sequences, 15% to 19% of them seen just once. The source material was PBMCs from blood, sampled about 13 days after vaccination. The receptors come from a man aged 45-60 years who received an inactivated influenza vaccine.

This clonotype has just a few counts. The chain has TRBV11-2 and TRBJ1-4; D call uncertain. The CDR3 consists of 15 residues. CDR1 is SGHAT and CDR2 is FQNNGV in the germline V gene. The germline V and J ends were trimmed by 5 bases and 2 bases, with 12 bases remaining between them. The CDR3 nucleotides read TGTGCCAGCAGCCCCATCTATGACACTAATGAAAAACTGTTTTTT. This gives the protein CASSPIYDTNEKLFF.

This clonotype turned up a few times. The CDR3 DNA follows: TGCAGTGCTAGAGAAAGTCGGACAGGGCTCGAGCAGTACTTC. Translation gives CSARESRTGLEQYF. The chain is built from TRBV20-1 and TRBJ2-7, with TRBD1 identical over 8 bases. This CDR3 has 14 amino acids. V shed 0 bases and J 6 bases; nucleotides not matched to a gene: 7. Germline V gene data show CDR1 as DFQATT and CDR2 as SNEGSKA (reference sequence).

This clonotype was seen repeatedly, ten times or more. CDR3 coding DNA: TGTGCCAGCAGCTTACCCTCCGGGGGGGCGGTTACAGATACGCAGTATTTT. It specifies CASSLPSGGAVTDTQYF. The chain links TRBV7-9 to TRBJ2-3, with 8 bases aligning to TRBD2. The CDR3 extends over 17 amino acids. Germline-derived CDR1 and CDR2 are SEHNR and FQNEAQ (reference sequence). With 2 bases clipped from V and 3 bases from J, the junction kept 10 bases outside the gene matches.

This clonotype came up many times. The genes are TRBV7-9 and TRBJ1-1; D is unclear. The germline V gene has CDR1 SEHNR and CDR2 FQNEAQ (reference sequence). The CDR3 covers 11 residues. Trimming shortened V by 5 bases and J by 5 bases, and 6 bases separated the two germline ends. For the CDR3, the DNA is TGTGCCAGCAGCCTCAGTACTGAAGCTTTCTTT. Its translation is CASSLSTEAFF. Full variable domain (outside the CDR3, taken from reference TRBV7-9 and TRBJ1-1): DTGVSQNPRHKITKRGQNVTFRCDPISEHNRLYWYRQTLGQGPEFLTYFQNEAQLEKSRLLSDRFSAERPKGSFSTLEIQRTEQGDSAMYLCASSLSTEAFFGQGTRLTVV.

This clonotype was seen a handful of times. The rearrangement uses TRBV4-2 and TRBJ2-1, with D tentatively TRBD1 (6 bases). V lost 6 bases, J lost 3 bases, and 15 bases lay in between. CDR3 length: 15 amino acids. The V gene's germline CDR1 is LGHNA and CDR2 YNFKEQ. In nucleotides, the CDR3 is TGTGCCAGCAGTCTAGGGGGAGATTTCTACAATGAGCAGTTCTTC. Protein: CASSLGGDFYNEQFF.

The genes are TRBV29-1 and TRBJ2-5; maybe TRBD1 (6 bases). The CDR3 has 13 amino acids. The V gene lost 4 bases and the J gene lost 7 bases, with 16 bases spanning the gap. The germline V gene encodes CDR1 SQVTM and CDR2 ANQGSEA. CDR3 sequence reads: CSVVGQQGVTQYF. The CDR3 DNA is TGCAGCGTTGTAGGTCAACAGGGCGTGACCCAGTACTTC.

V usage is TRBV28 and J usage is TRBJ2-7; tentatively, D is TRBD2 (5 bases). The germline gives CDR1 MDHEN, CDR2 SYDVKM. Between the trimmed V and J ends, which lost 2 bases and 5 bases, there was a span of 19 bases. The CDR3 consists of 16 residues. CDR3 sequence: CASSLQRESLFDEQYF. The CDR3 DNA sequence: TGTGCCAGCAGTTTACAGAGGGAGAGCCTCTTTGACGAGCAGTACTTC. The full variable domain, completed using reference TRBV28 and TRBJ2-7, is DVKVTQSSRYLVKRTGEKVFLECVQDMDHENMFWYRQDPGLGLRLIYFSYDVKMKEKGDIPEGYSVSREKKERFSLILESASTNQTSMYLCASSLQRESLFDEQYFGPGTRLTVT.

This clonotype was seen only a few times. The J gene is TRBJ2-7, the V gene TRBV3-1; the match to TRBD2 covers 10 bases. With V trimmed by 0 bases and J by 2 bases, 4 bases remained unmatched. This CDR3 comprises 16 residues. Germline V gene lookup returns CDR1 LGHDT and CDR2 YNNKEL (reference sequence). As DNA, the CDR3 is TGTGCCAGCAGCCAAGAGGGTACTAGCGGGGCCTACGAGCAGTACTTC. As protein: CASSQEGTSGAYEQYF.

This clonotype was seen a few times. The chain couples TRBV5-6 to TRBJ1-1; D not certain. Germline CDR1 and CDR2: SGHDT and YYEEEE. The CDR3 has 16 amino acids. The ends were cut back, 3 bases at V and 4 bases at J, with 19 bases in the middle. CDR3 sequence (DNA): TGTGCCAGCAGCTCCATGCGGAGGGAACATGGCACTGAAGCTTTCTTT. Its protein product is CASSSMRREHGTEAFF.

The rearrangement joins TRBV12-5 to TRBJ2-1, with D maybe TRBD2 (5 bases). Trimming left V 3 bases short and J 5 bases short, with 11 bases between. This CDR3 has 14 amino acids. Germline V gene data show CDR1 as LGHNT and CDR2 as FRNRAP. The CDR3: CASGFGGQDNEQFF. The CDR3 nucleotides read TGTGCTAGTGGTTTCGGCGGGCAGGACAATGAGCAGTTCTTC.

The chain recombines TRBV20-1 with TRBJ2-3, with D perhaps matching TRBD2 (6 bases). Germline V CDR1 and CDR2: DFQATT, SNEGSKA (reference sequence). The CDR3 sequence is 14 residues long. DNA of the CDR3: TGCATGAACCGGGACTGGACTGGTTCAGATACGCAGTATTTT. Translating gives CMNRDWTGSDTQYF.

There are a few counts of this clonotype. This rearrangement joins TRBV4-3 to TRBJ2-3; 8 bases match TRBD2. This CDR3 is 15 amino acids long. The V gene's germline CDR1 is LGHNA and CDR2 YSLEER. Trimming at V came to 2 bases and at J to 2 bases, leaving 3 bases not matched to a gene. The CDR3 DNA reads TGCGCCAGCAGCCAACCCGGGGGGGCCACAGATACGCAGTATTTT. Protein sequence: CASSQPGGATDTQYF.

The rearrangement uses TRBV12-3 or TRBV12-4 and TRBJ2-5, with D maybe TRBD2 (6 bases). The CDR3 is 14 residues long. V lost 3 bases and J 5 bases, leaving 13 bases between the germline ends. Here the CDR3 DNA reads TGTGCCAGCAGTTTCTTCGGGGGTGGGGAGACCCAGTACTTC. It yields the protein CASSFFGGGETQYF.

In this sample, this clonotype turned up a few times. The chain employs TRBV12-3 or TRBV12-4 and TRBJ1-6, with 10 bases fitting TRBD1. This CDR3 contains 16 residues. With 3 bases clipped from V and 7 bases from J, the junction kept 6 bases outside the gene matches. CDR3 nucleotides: TGTGCCAGCAGTTTGAGACAGGGGGCGAGGAATTCACCCCTCCACTTT. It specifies CASSLRQGARNSPLHF.

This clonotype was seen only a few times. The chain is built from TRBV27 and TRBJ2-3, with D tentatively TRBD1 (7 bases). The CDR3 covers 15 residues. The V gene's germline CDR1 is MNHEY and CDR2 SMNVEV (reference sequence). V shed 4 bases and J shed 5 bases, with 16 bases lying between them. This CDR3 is CASSYRGRRGDTQYF. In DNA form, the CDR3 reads TGTGCCAGCAGTTACAGGGGTCGGAGGGGAGATACGCAGTATTTT.

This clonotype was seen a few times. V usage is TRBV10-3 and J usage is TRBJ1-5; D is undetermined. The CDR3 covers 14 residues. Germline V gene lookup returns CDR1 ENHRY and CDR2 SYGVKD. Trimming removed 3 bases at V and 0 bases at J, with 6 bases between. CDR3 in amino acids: CAISDDISNQPQHF. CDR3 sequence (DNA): TGTGCCATCAGTGATGACATTAGCAATCAGCCCCAGCATTTT.

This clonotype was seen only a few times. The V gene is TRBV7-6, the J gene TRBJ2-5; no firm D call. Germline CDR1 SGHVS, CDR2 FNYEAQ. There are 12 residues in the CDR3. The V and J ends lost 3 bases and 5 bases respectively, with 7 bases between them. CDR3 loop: CASSLRWETQYF. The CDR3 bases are TGTGCCAGCAGCTTGCGATGGGAGACCCAGTACTTC.

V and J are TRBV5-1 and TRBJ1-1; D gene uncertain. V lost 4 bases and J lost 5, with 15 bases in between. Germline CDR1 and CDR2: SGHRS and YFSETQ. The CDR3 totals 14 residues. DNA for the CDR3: TGCGCCAGCAGCAGAGACACCACCGGGACTGAAGCTTTCTTT. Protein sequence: CASSRDTTGTEAFF.

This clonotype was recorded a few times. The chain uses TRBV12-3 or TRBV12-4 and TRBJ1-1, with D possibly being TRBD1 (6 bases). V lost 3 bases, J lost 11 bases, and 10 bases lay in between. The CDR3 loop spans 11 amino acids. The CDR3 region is CASSFRGRAFF. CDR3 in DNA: TGTGCCAGCAGTTTTCGGGGGCGGGCTTTCTTT.

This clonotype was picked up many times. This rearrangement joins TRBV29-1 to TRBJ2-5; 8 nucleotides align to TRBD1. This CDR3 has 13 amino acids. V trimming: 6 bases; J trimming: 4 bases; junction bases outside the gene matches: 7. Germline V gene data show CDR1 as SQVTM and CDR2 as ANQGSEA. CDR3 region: CSVTWTGRETQYF. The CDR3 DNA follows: TGCAGCGTGACTTGGACAGGGAGAGAGACCCAGTACTTC.

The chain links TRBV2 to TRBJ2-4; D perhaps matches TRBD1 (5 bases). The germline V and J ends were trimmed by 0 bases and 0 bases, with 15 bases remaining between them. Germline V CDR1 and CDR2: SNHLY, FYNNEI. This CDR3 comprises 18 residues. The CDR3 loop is CASSEALLGVLAKNIQYF. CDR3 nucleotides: TGTGCCAGCAGTGAAGCGCTTCTAGGGGTACTAGCCAAAAACATTCAGTACTTC.